The entry below describes one T cell receptor beta chain. Antigen: not known. The isolated RNA, all of it, was reverse transcribed, so expressed TCRB transcripts were what got sequenced. It was found that naive, central memory and regulatory T cell samples averaged approximately 3.5 million reads. Sequencing used immunoSEQ multiplex PCR; TCRdb keeps in-frame clones, though not all of them. Of approximately 150,000 clones in the sample, 10% to 15% were seen once. The V gene end was trimmed by 6 bases and the J gene end by 9 bases; junction bases not matched to a gene: 8. This CDR3 contains 12 residues. CDR1 and CDR2 from the germline V gene are MNHEY and SVGAGI. This entry belongs to a study of beta chain features in type 1 diabetes. At the level of the study: The samples had about 110,000,000 sorted cells examined in all. General observations from the study: TCRB CDR3s from Type 1 diabetes patients were moderately but significantly shorter in all four CD4+ subsets. Within patients, naive, central memory and Treg TCRB repertoires seemed more similar than within healthy donors.

V usage is TRBV6-5 and J usage is TRBJ2-7, with 7 bases aligning to TRBD1. The receptor was derived from a man younger than 35 with type 1 diabetes. Sequencing was performed on central memory CD4+ T cells from blood. The CDR3 region is CASRRTGGAQYF. CDR3 nucleotides: TGTGCCAGCAGACGGACAGGAGGAGCGCAGTACTTC.